This T cell receptor beta chain was sequenced in a study of T cell responses to AZD1222 COVID-19 vaccine. Points on this clone: Its antigen is still unknown.

Study-wide findings and caveats: White British donors predominated, females outnumbered males, and clonal diversity was possibly underestimated.

TCRdb's copy holds only in-frame clones and misses some; the assay was immunoSEQ multiplex PCR. The data contain some 110,000 clones, more than 75% of them singletons. J lost 0 bases, V lost 6 bases, and 11 bases had no gene match. The germline CDR1 and CDR2 sequences are LNHDA and SQIVND (reference sequence). The CDR3 is made up of 16 amino acids. The rearrangement joins TRBV19 to TRBJ2-7; 7 bases line up with TRBD1. This sample comprised peripheral blood, obtained on day 0 of AZD1222 vaccination. The receptor was derived from an adult in good health. Here the CDR3 reads CASSLYPGTASYEQYF. CDR3 DNA sequence: TGTGCCAGTAGCTTGTATCCCGGGACAGCCTCCTACGAGCAGTACTTC. Complete variable domain (other parts from reference TRBV19 and TRBJ2-7): DGGITQSPKYLFRKEGQNVTLSCEQNLNHDAMYWYRQDPGQGLRLIYYSQIVNDFQKGDIAEGYSVSREKKESFPLTVTSAQKNPTAFYLCASSLYPGTASYEQYFGPGTRLTVT.